The next 10 T cell receptor beta chains were all read from a single sample in a study of blood T cell repertoires in COVID-19. Libraries were prepared by immunoSEQ multiplex PCR; TCRdb keeps only in-frame clonotypes and omits some of them. The sample holds 30,000 to 40,000 clones, roughly 74% seen once. The sequenced sample consisted of peripheral blood. The receptors originated from a man aged 70-80 years with COVID-19, enrolled during active disease.

A single count supports this clone. The chain links TRBV12-3 or TRBV12-4 to TRBJ2-3; D remains ambiguous. The germline V and J ends were trimmed by 5 bases and 3 bases, with 9 bases remaining between them. The CDR3 is made up of 13 amino acids. CDR3 nucleotides: TGTGCCAGCAGTCCCGCTCGGACAGATACGCAGTATTTT. Its translation: CASSPARTDTQYF.

CDR3 nucleotides: TGTGCCAGCAAAGGGCAGGGCACCGGGGCCAACGTCCTGACTTTC. Its translation: CASKGQGTGANVLTF. The chain employs TRBV27 and TRBJ2-6, with D maybe TRBD1 (5 bases). Germline V CDR1 and CDR2: MNHEY, SMNVEV (reference sequence). Trimming pared 7 bases from V and 4 bases from J, leaving 14 bases between. This CDR3 contains 15 residues.

This clone was observed a handful of times. The V call is TRBV11-2, the J call TRBJ2-1; 9 nucleotides line up with TRBD1. The CDR3 has 15 amino acids. V lost 3 bases and J lost 5; bases outside the gene matches: 5. Germline CDR1 is SGHAT and CDR2 is FQNNGV. In DNA, the CDR3 is TGTGCCAGCAGCTTCGTTGGACAGGGGCACAATGAGCAGTTCTTC. As protein: CASSFVGQGHNEQFF.

This sequence joins TRBV11-1 and TRBJ2-2; D may be TRBD2 (6 bases). Looked up from germline, CDR1 is SGHAT and CDR2 is FQDESV (reference sequence). The CDR3 is made up of 16 amino acids. Deletions cut 3 bases from V and 4 bases from J, with 15 bases between. The CDR3 DNA follows: TGTGCCAGCAGCTTTTGGGCGGGAAGGGGCACCGGGGAGCTGTTTTTT. Protein: CASSFWAGRGTGELFF.

CDR3 in DNA: TGTGCCAGCAGTCCCGGGACTAGCGGGAGTAATTCTTTAGGTGAGCAGTTCTTC. This encodes CASSPGTSGSNSLGEQFF. The chain uses TRBV6-4 and TRBJ2-1; 14 bases map to TRBD2. Trimming took 5 bases from V and 9 from J; bases not matched to a gene: 15. The germline V gene has CDR1 MRHNA and CDR2 SNTAGT. The CDR3 consists of 18 residues.

The chain is built from TRBV2 and TRBJ2-5, with 9 bases identical to TRBD2. Germline assignment: CDR1 SNHLY and CDR2 FYNNEI. This CDR3 spans 16 amino acids. J lost 4 bases, V lost 3 bases, and 9 bases had no gene match. The CDR3 coding sequence is TGTGCCAGCAGTGATAGCGGGAGAGTTGGAGGAGAGACCCAGTACTTC. Encoded protein: CASSDSGRVGGETQYF.

J is TRBJ2-7 and V is TRBV5-1, with D possibly being TRBD1 (5 bases). V lost 0 bases, J lost 5 bases, and 6 bases lay in between. The CDR3 consists of 12 residues. Germline V gene sequence: CDR1 SGHRS, CDR2 YFSETQ. This CDR3 reads CASSLEGDEQYF. CDR3 coding DNA: TGCGCCAGCAGCTTGGAAGGGGACGAGCAGTACTTC.

This chain joins TRBV4-1 and TRBJ2-2; 8 bases map to TRBD2. V dropped 4 bases and J dropped 7; count of bases not matched to a gene: 8. The germline CDR1 and CDR2 sequences are MGHRA and YSYEKL. The CDR3 runs 15 residues. CDR3 residues: CASSLLGSGSGELFF. The CDR3 DNA follows: TGCGCCAGCAGCCTCCTGGGCAGCGGGAGCGGGGAGCTGTTTTTT.

This clone has more than one count but fewer than ten. For the CDR3, the DNA is TGTGCCAGCAGTTTACAGGGGGCCGGCTACGAGCAGTACTTC. It specifies CASSLQGAGYEQYF. The chain links TRBV6-2 or TRBV6-3 to TRBJ2-7, with 9 bases fitting TRBD1. The CDR3 length is 14 residues. Germline V gene data show CDR1 as MNHEY and CDR2 as SVGEGT. V lost 4 bases to trimming and J lost 3 bases; unmatched junction nucleotides: 4.

The chain employs TRBV6-5 and TRBJ1-3; D is undetermined. Germline V lookup: CDR1 MNHEY, CDR2 SVGAGI. The CDR3 is 14 residues long. V lost 10 bases, J lost 0 bases, and 13 bases lay in between. CDR3 in DNA: TGTGCCACCCTAAGACTTCTCTCTGGAAACACCATATATTTT. It is translated as CATLRLLSGNTIYF.